Below are 21 T cell receptor beta chains sequenced from a single sample in a study of T cells in Graves' hyperthyroidism and ophthalmopathy. RNA transcripts provided the source from which TCR beta CDR3 regions were amplified. The study used the HTBI primer set for a first-round RT-PCR of the TCR CDR3. TCRdb itself ran the multiplex PCR reads through MiXCR, one entry per CDR3 protein. The sample holds hundreds of thousands of distinct CDR3 sequences, approximately 14% seen once. Sequences were obtained from blood. The receptors here all came from a woman in her thirties or forties with Graves' ophthalmopathy.

This clonotype was seen many times. The chain uses TRBV11-2 and TRBJ1-5; weak D call: TRBD1 (5 bases). The germline V and J ends were trimmed by 5 bases and 1 base, with 15 bases remaining between them. This CDR3 has 16 amino acids. Germline CDR1 is SGHAT and CDR2 is FQNNGV. The CDR3 bases are TGTGCCAGCAGCCCCCGGGAGCGGGGCAGCAATCAGCCCCAGCATTTT. This encodes CASSPRERGSNQPQHF.

This clonotype came up many times. This rearrangement joins TRBV24-1 to TRBJ1-5; 7 bases agree with TRBD1. CDR3 length equals 17 residues. The germline V gene has CDR1 KGHDR and CDR2 SFDVKD. The V and J ends lost 5 bases and 0 bases, in that order; junction bases with no gene match: 9. The CDR3 spells CATSAGTAYHSNQPQHF. The DNA for the CDR3 is TGTGCCACCAGTGCCGGGACAGCCTACCATAGCAATCAGCCCCAGCATTTT.

The chain couples TRBV5-1 to TRBJ2-6, with 9 bases lining up with TRBD1. V shed 5 bases and J 3 bases; nucleotides not matched to a gene: 9. The CDR3 contains 17 residues. From germline, CDR1 is SGHRS and CDR2 YFSETQ. CDR3 coding DNA: TGCGCCAGCAGAACCCTACAGGGGGCCCGTGGGGCCAACGTCCTGACTTTC. This translates into CASRTLQGARGANVLTF.

DNA of the CDR3: TGCAGTGCTAGTAGGGCCATTGGGCAGGAAGAGACCCAGTACTTC. Its translation: CSASRAIGQEETQYF. The V gene is TRBV20-1, the J gene TRBJ2-5; no clear D. Deletions cut 3 bases from V and 3 bases from J, with 17 bases between. CDR3 size: 15 residues. Germline V gene lookup returns CDR1 DFQATT and CDR2 SNEGSKA (reference sequence).

This clonotype was observed many times. This rearrangement joins TRBV7-3 to TRBJ2-5, with D possibly being TRBD1 or TRBD2 (5 bases each). Germline CDR1 and CDR2: SGHTA and FQGTGA. The CDR3 spans 14 residues. With 4 bases removed from V and 9 bases from J, the gap between germline ends came to 18 bases. Here the CDR3 reads CASSSYRDAGPQYF. The CDR3 DNA reads TGTGCCAGCAGCTCGTACCGGGACGCAGGTCCCCAGTACTTC.

The J gene is TRBJ1-1, the V gene TRBV28; TRBD1 aligns across 7 bases. This CDR3 spans 15 amino acids. V shed 4 bases, J shed 5 bases, and the junction held 10 bases outside the gene matches. Per germline, CDR1 MDHEN and CDR2 SYDVKM. The CDR3 loop reads CASSYVQGMRTEAFF. CDR3 in DNA: TGTGCCAGCAGTTACGTACAGGGGATGCGGACTGAAGCTTTCTTT.

The table lists this clonotype with many counts. The chain carries TRBV6-1 and TRBJ2-7, with 7 bases aligning to TRBD1. This CDR3 comprises 14 residues. The germline CDR1 and CDR2 sequences are MNHNS and SASEGT. V was clipped by 3 bases and J by 2 bases; unmatched bases: 4. This chain's CDR3 is CASSEWDSPYEQYF. The CDR3 region has the DNA TGTGCCAGCAGTGAGTGGGACAGCCCCTACGAGCAGTACTTC.

This clonotype was found many times. V is TRBV7-9 and J is TRBJ1-1; 9 bases match TRBD1. This CDR3 is 13 amino acids long. Germline-derived CDR1 and CDR2 are SEHNR and FQNEAQ (reference sequence). V dropped 4 bases and J dropped 3; count of bases not matched to a gene: 0. CDR3 sequence: CASSWTGDTEAFF. In DNA form, the CDR3 reads TGTGCCAGCAGCTGGACAGGGGACACTGAAGCTTTCTTT.

This clonotype has a count of ten or more. This chain's CDR3 is CASSQTGTGQETQYF. The CDR3 nucleotides read TGTGCCAGCAGCCAGACGGGGACAGGGCAGGAGACCCAGTACTTC. The J gene is TRBJ2-5, the V gene TRBV7-9; TRBD1 agrees at 9 bases. This CDR3 has 15 amino acids. J lost 5 bases, V lost 5 bases, and 9 bases had no gene match. The germline gives CDR1 SEHNR, CDR2 FQNEAQ (reference sequence).

This clonotype was observed many times. The chain employs TRBV6-5 and TRBJ2-7, with 7 bases fitting TRBD1. V dropped 8 bases and J dropped 6; count of bases not matched to a gene: 13. Germline CDR1 reads MNHEY; CDR2 reads SVGAGI. CDR3 size: 14 residues. CDR3 bases: TGTGCCAGCGCCGTCTCGGGACAGCTAGGCGAGCAGTACTTC. Amino acid sequence: CASAVSGQLGEQYF.

The J gene is TRBJ1-1, the V gene TRBV6-1, with TRBD1 matching 10 bases. The V segment lost 5 bases and the J segment 7 bases; nucleotides outside the gene matches: 10. Germline CDR1 is MNHNS and CDR2 is SASEGT. The CDR3 runs 15 residues. CDR3 in amino acids: CASSLRTGGRLEAFF. CDR3 coding DNA: TGTGCCAGCAGTCTCCGGACAGGGGGGCGTCTTGAAGCTTTCTTT.

This clonotype was counted many times. This chain links TRBV20-1 with TRBJ2-7; possible D gene TRBD2, 6 bases. CDR1 DFQATT and CDR2 SNEGSKA come from the germline V gene (reference sequence). The CDR3 runs 15 residues. Trimming shortened V by 3 bases and J by 0 bases, and 15 bases separated the two germline ends. CDR3 sequence reads: CSARVPGLRSYEQYF. The CDR3 nucleotides read TGCAGTGCTAGGGTACCGGGACTCCGCTCCTACGAGCAGTACTTC.

The table lists this clonotype with many counts. The V and J genes are TRBV6-1 and TRBJ2-7; TRBD1 agrees at 7 bases. Germline values: CDR1 MNHNS, CDR2 SASEGT. The CDR3 is 15 residues long. Unmatched junction bases numbered 12, after V lost 6 bases and J lost 4 bases. The CDR3 here is CASRRHWTGGYEQYF. CDR3 nucleotide sequence: TGTGCCAGCAGGCGACACTGGACAGGCGGTTACGAGCAGTACTTC.

The V and J genes are TRBV19 and TRBJ1-2, with unresolved D. The length of the CDR3 is 14 residues. Trimming cost V 4 bases and J 4 bases, with 13 bases left between them. CDR1 LNHDA and CDR2 SQIVND come from the germline V gene (reference sequence). This chain's CDR3 is CASSKEEFFYGYTF. The CDR3 region has the DNA TGTGCCAGTAGTAAGGAGGAGTTCTTCTATGGCTACACCTTC.

This chain connects TRBV12-3 or TRBV12-4 to TRBJ2-5; D may be TRBD2 (5 bases). The length of the CDR3 is 13 residues. V was clipped by 5 bases and J by 7 bases, with 14 bases between them. The CDR3 DNA follows: TGTGCCAGCAGTCGGGAATTGGCTGGGACCCAGTACTTC. The encoded protein is CASSRELAGTQYF.

The V and J genes are TRBV5-1 and TRBJ2-5, with D tentatively TRBD2 (5 bases). The length of the CDR3 is 15 residues. Trimming took 2 bases from V and 1 from J, leaving 12 bases between them. Germline CDR1 SGHRS, CDR2 YFSETQ. CDR3: CASSLGGGSQETQYF. CDR3 DNA sequence: TGCGCCAGCAGCTTAGGAGGCGGTTCCCAAGAGACCCAGTACTTC.

This clonotype was counted a few times. CDR3 sequence: CASSEFVTGVDSGNTIYF. In nucleotides, the CDR3 is TGTGCCAGCAGTGAATTCGTGACAGGGGTCGACTCTGGAAACACCATATATTTT. The gene calls are TRBV2 and TRBJ1-3; TRBD1 matches 8 bases. This CDR3 comprises 18 residues. CDR1 and CDR2 (germline): SNHLY, FYNNEI. With V trimmed by 2 bases and J by 0 bases, 9 bases remained unmatched.

This clonotype was detected many times. The chain links TRBV9 to TRBJ2-5; TRBD2 matches 10 bases. Germline V gene lookup returns CDR1 SGDLS and CDR2 YYNGEE. Unmatched junction bases numbered 8, after V lost 1 base and J lost 5 bases. The CDR3 contains 16 residues. This CDR3 is CASSVSLLAGDETQYF. For the CDR3, the DNA is TGTGCCAGCAGCGTATCCCTTCTAGCGGGAGACGAGACCCAGTACTTC.

The chain couples TRBV4-1 to TRBJ2-2; 7 bases agree with TRBD2. Germline assignment: CDR1 MGHRA and CDR2 YSYEKL. The length of the CDR3 is 18 residues. The ends lost 0 bases at V and 5 bases at J; junction bases unmatched: 12. CDR3 nucleotide sequence: TGCGCCAGCAGCCAAGATTTCGGTCTAGCGGACGAAACCGGGGAGCTGTTTTTT. This translates into CASSQDFGLADETGELFF.

This clonotype was found many times. The chain recombines TRBV12-3 or TRBV12-4 with TRBJ1-1; D is perhaps TRBD1 (5 bases). This CDR3 spans 14 amino acids. Trimming stripped 3 bases from V and 0 bases from J, with 8 bases between. This CDR3 reads CASSLGVMNTEAFF. Written as DNA, the CDR3 is TGTGCCAGCAGTTTGGGGGTTATGAACACTGAAGCTTTCTTT.

This clonotype was seen a single time. The chain combines TRBV5-5 with TRBJ1-1; weak D call: TRBD1 (6 bases). Germline CDR1 reads SGHKS; CDR2 reads YYEKEE (reference sequence). The germline V and J ends were trimmed by 4 bases and 0 bases, with 13 bases remaining between them. The CDR3 extends over 15 amino acids. The CDR3: CASSRTGHMNTEAFF. The CDR3 bases are TGTGCCAGCAGCCGCACGGGACATATGAACACTGAAGCTTTCTTT.